The 15 T cell receptor beta chains listed next were all sequenced from one sample in a study of T cell repertoires in cytomegalovirus infection. MiXCR was run by TCRdb on the reads, yielding one entry per CDR3 protein. The repertoire has some 100,000 distinct CDR3 sequences, roughly a quarter of them found once; the top ten carry around 40%. The specimen sequenced was CD8+ T cells from PBMCs. These receptors were obtained from a human donor in good health (CMV status not recorded). Some clones in this sample may be carry-over from other donors' samples.

The chain uses TRBV7-2 and TRBJ2-7; D uncertain. The germline V gene has CDR1 SGHTA and CDR2 FQGNSA. This CDR3 has 14 amino acids. Trimming took 0 bases from V and 9 from J, leaving 15 bases between them. CDR3 residues: CASSLAHPRNGQYF. The CDR3 DNA is TGTGCCAGCAGCTTAGCCCACCCCCGGAACGGGCAGTACTTC.

This chain joins TRBV20-1 and TRBJ2-7; 10 nucleotides match TRBD2. Germline CDR1 is DFQATT and CDR2 is SNEGSKA (reference sequence). The CDR3 consists of 15 residues. With 0 bases clipped from V and 2 bases from J, the junction kept 4 bases outside the gene matches. The CDR3 DNA is TGCAGTGCTAGAGAACTAGCGGGACCTACCTACGAGCAGTACTTC. This codes for CSARELAGPTYEQYF.

This clonotype was observed at least ten times. The CDR3 here is CASSPRLGSGELFF. CDR3 coding DNA: TGTGCCAGCAGCCCGAGATTGGGAAGCGGGGAGCTGTTTTTT. The V and J genes are TRBV7-6 and TRBJ2-2; D call uncertain. Looked up from germline, CDR1 is SGHVS and CDR2 is FNYEAQ. CDR3 length: 14 amino acids. V lost 5 bases and J lost 7, with 14 bases in between.

This clonotype appeared a few times. The chain is built from TRBV6-2 or TRBV6-3 and TRBJ1-5; TRBD1 matches at 7 bases. The CDR3 runs to 16 residues. V shed 2 bases, J shed 2 bases, and the junction held 6 bases outside the gene matches. Per germline, CDR1 MNHEY and CDR2 SVGEGT. CDR3: CASSYHRDSGNQPQHF. For the CDR3, the DNA is TGTGCCAGCAGTTACCACCGGGACAGTGGCAATCAGCCCCAGCATTTT.

The rearrangement joins TRBV11-2 to TRBJ2-5; D uncertain. CDR3 size: 13 residues. Trimming stripped 4 bases from V and 0 bases from J, with 6 bases between. Germline values: CDR1 SGHAT, CDR2 FQNNGV. The CDR3 DNA reads as TGTGCCAGCAGCTCAAAAAACCAAGAGACCCAGTACTTC. The encoded protein is CASSSKNQETQYF.

In its sample, this clonotype was seen many times. J is TRBJ2-7 and V is TRBV20-1, with D maybe TRBD1 (5 bases). This CDR3 comprises 13 residues. The germline V gene has CDR1 DFQATT and CDR2 SNEGSKA (reference sequence). V lost 3 bases and J lost 7, with 16 bases in between. The CDR3 DNA is TGCAGTGCTAGGAGAAGGGGTACGGATGAGCAGTACTTC. As protein: CSARRRGTDEQYF.

This clonotype was counted only a few times. V and J are TRBV6-1 and TRBJ1-2, with TRBD1 as a possible D gene (5 bases). The CDR3 covers 15 residues. Germline CDR1 and CDR2: MNHNS and SASEGT. The V gene lost 1 base and the J gene lost 4 bases, with 13 bases spanning the gap. CDR3 nucleotides: TGTGCCAGCAGTGAAGAAAGTAACGGGGGCTATGGCTACACCTTC. Translation: CASSEESNGGYGYTF.

This clonotype was seen at least ten times. The chain couples TRBV7-6 to TRBJ2-2, with a tentative D call TRBD1 (5 bases). Trimming removed 0 bases from V and 3 bases from J, with 11 bases in between. The CDR3 contains 16 residues. CDR1 is SGHVS, CDR2 FNYEAQ, per germline. As DNA, the CDR3 is TGTGCCAGCAGCTTAGCGGCAGGGCTTGACACCGGGGAGCTGTTTTTT. As protein: CASSLAAGLDTGELFF.

This clonotype was picked up many times. The chain recombines TRBV7-8 with TRBJ1-2; 7 nucleotides align to TRBD1. The CDR3 runs to 16 residues. The trim removed 5 bases at V and 6 bases at J, leaving 15 bases unmatched. The germline gives CDR1 SGHVS, CDR2 FQNEAQ. The chain's CDR3 is CASSPMYTGDVDGYTF. CDR3 DNA sequence: TGTGCCAGCAGCCCGATGTACACAGGGGATGTAGATGGCTACACCTTC.

This chain connects TRBV19 to TRBJ1-3; no reliable D call. V was cut by 6 bases and J by 8 bases, with 14 bases left in between. Germline V gene sequence: CDR1 LNHDA, CDR2 SQIVND (reference sequence). This CDR3 has 13 amino acids. The CDR3 sequence is CASSASWVDTIYF. CDR3 DNA: TGTGCCAGTAGCGCCAGTTGGGTTGACACCATATATTTT.

This clonotype was found many times. The chain uses TRBV6-6 and TRBJ1-3, with D hard to call. This CDR3 contains 16 residues. Trimming stripped 0 bases from V and 8 bases from J, with 17 bases between. Germline V gene data show CDR1 as MNHNY and CDR2 as SVGAGI (reference sequence). CDR3 sequence: CASSYSPRAEGDTIYF. The CDR3 DNA reads as TGTGCCAGCAGTTACTCCCCCCGGGCGGAAGGCGACACCATATATTTT.

Only a few counts were recorded for this clonotype. The chain links TRBV4-1 to TRBJ1-2, with TRBD1 matching over 7 bases. V was pared by 0 bases and J by 4 bases, with 2 bases of the junction left unmatched. Germline CDR1 reads MGHRA; CDR2 reads YSYEKL. The length of the CDR3 is 14 residues. CDR3 DNA: TGCGCCAGCAGCCAAGAGGAGGGGGCCTATGGCTACACCTTC. Translated, it gives CASSQEEGAYGYTF.

To note about this clonotype: A much larger clone lies one base from this, so it may be a read error. The V gene is TRBV10-3, the J gene TRBJ1-1; D unclear. The V end was cut by 4 bases, the J end by 1 base, with 10 bases between. CDR1 and CDR2 from the germline V gene are ENHRY and SYGVKD. The CDR3 totals 14 residues. The CDR3 protein is CAISVEYPNTEAFF. CDR3 DNA sequence: TGTGCCATCAGTGTGGAGTATCCGAACACTGAAGCTTTCTTT.

The chain is built from TRBV4-1 and TRBJ2-1, with 8 bases fitting TRBD2. Germline CDR1 is MGHRA and CDR2 is YSYEKL. J gave up 7 bases and V 0 bases, and 11 bases lay outside the gene matches. This CDR3 is 17 amino acids long. CDR3 protein: CASSQDHRAGAGNEQFF. Here the CDR3 DNA reads TGCGCCAGCAGCCAAGATCACCGAGCGGGAGCAGGGAATGAGCAGTTCTTC.

The table lists this clonotype with many counts. V usage is TRBV27 and J usage is TRBJ2-2; 10 bases are shared with TRBD1. The CDR3 covers 16 residues. The germline V gene encodes CDR1 MNHEY and CDR2 SMNVEV (reference sequence). The trim removed 6 bases at V and 6 bases at J, leaving 10 bases unmatched. Written as DNA, the CDR3 is TGTGCCAGCAGGCCCTCGGACAGGGGGACGCCCGGGGAGCTGTTTTTT. Translating gives CASRPSDRGTPGELFF.